The rows below give T cell receptor beta chains drawn from one sample of a study of blood T cell repertoires in COVID-19. The method was immunoSEQ multiplex PCR; TCRdb's version includes in-frame clones alone and lacks a portion of them. Here the sample spans some 150,000 clones, approximately 86% being singletons. The sequenced material came from peripheral blood. All receptors come from a man in his 70s with acute or convalescent COVID-19. CDR3s include the opening cysteine and the closing phenylalanine or tryptophan. Each record gives: CDR3 protein, CDR3 DNA, V gene, D gene, J gene, clone size. The D gene is left open where the match is weak. Expanded clones get a size class; other rows say once, few or many, or leave the size out.

CASSTHGVGKETQYF | TGTGCCAGCAGTACCCACGGGGTTGGCAAAGAGACCCAGTACTTC | TRBV28 | - | TRBJ2-5 | once
CASSMSRTNQPQHF | TGTGCCAGTAGTATGAGCCGCACCAATCAGCCCCAGCATTTT | TRBV19 | - | TRBJ1-5 | few
CASSAGQGAYEQYF | TGTGCCAGCAGTGCGGGACAGGGAGCCTACGAGCAGTACTTC | TRBV27 | TRBD1 | TRBJ2-7 | -
CASSLGGAGAPLDTQYF | TGTGCCAGCAGCTTGGGGGGAGCGGGGGCCCCTCTAGATACGCAGTATTTT | TRBV5-6 | TRBD2 | TRBJ2-3 | -
CASNRGGWGRETQYF | TGTGCCAGCAACCGCGGGGGGTGGGGTCGAGAGACCCAGTACTTC | TRBV9 | TRBD2 | TRBJ2-5 | -
CASSSLAGPEGEQFF | TGTGCCAGCAGCTCCCTAGCGGGGCCTGAAGGGGAGCAGTTCTTC | TRBV7-3 | TRBD2 | TRBJ2-1 | once
CASQRGGNTGELFF | TGTGCCAGCCAGCGGGGGGGTAACACCGGGGAGCTGTTTTTT | TRBV9 | TRBD2 | TRBJ2-2 | -
CASSPLAGITEAFF | TGTGCCAGCAGCCCTCTCGCAGGGATTACTGAAGCTTTCTTT | TRBV3-1/TRBV3-2 | - | TRBJ1-1 | once
CASSVGQGRSYNSPLHF | TGTGCCAGCAGCGTGGGACAGGGCCGATCCTATAATTCACCCCTCCACTTT | TRBV9 | TRBD1 | TRBJ1-6 | -
CASSADRGGNTIYF | TGTGCCAGCAGCGCGGACAGGGGTGGAAACACCATATATTTT | TRBV9 | TRBD1 | TRBJ1-3 | -
CASSLEAGTSYEQYF | TGTGCCAGCAGCTTAGAGGCGGGTACATCCTACGAGCAGTACTTC | TRBV7-2 | - | TRBJ2-7 | -
CASSQETRNTEAFF | TGCGCCAGCAGCCAAGAAACGAGAAACACTGAAGCTTTCTTT | TRBV4-3 | - | TRBJ1-1 | -
CASGLFAGFYGYTF | TGTGCCAGCGGTCTATTTGCAGGATTCTATGGCTACACCTTC | TRBV2 | - | TRBJ1-2 | -
CASSLSGIGAGDQETQYF | TGTGCCAGCAGTTTATCGGGAATTGGGGCAGGGGATCAAGAGACCCAGTACTTC | TRBV27 | - | TRBJ2-5 | -
CASSLTGGDGGYTF | TGCGCCAGCAGCTTAACAGGGGGTGACGGTGGCTACACCTTC | TRBV5-1 | TRBD1 | TRBJ1-2 | -
CAIRNRGRPQETQYF | TGTGCCATCAGGAACAGGGGGCGCCCCCAAGAGACCCAGTACTTC | TRBV10-3 | TRBD1 | TRBJ2-5 | -
CASSLDRGQETQYF | TGCGCCAGCAGCTTGGACAGGGGACAAGAGACCCAGTACTTC | TRBV4-3 | TRBD1 | TRBJ2-5 | -
CAWSPLRGGAATGELFF | TGTGCCTGGAGTCCCCTGAGGGGGGGAGCAGCGACCGGGGAGCTGTTTTTT | TRBV30 | - | TRBJ2-2 | -
CSVEDGGRDTEAFF | TGCAGCGTTGAAGATGGGGGGAGGGACACTGAAGCTTTCTTT | TRBV29-1 | - | TRBJ1-1 | -
CASSEALRTGGHTGELFF | TGTGCCAGCAGTGAAGCCCTCAGGACAGGGGGCCACACCGGGGAGCTGTTTTTT | TRBV2 | TRBD1 | TRBJ2-2 | -
CASSPGTSETQYF | TGTGCCAGCAGCCCAGGAACCTCCGAGACCCAGTACTTC | TRBV7-9 | - | TRBJ2-5 | once
CASIGVHGDGNTIYF | TGTGCCAGCATCGGGGTACATGGTGATGGAAACACCATATATTTT | TRBV2 | - | TRBJ1-3 | -
CASSYFGPGDRNEQFF | TGTGCCAGCAGTTATTTCGGACCGGGAGATCGGAATGAGCAGTTCTTC | TRBV6-2/TRBV6-3 | - | TRBJ2-1 | -
CASSDSGGALETQYF | TGTGCCAGCAGCGATAGCGGGGGGGCTTTAGAGACCCAGTACTTC | TRBV2 | TRBD2 | TRBJ2-5 | -
CASCQTVQETQYF | TGTGCCAGTTGCCAGACTGTTCAAGAGACCCAGTACTTC | TRBV2 | - | TRBJ2-5 | -
CASSPIGGGWYGYTF | TGTGCCAGCTCACCGATTGGGGGCGGTTGGTATGGCTACACCTTC | TRBV18 | - | TRBJ1-2 | -
CASSSDWEETQYF | TGTGCCAGCAGTTCCGACTGGGAAGAGACCCAGTACTTC | TRBV12-3/TRBV12-4 | - | TRBJ2-5 | -
CASTQKRHNTGELFF | TGTGCCAGCACCCAAAAAAGACACAACACCGGGGAGCTGTTTTTT | TRBV6-5 | - | TRBJ2-2 | few
CASSLRSGLGYTF | TGTGCCAGCAGCTTAAGGTCAGGGCTAGGCTACACCTTC | TRBV7-3 | - | TRBJ1-2 | -
CATSAVTGGQETQYF | TGTGCCACCAGTGCCGTAACAGGGGGACAAGAGACCCAGTACTTC | TRBV24-1 | TRBD1 | TRBJ2-5 | -
CASSAGTPSSSYNSPLHF | TGTGCCAGCAGTGCCGGGACACCATCGAGCTCCTATAATTCACCCCTCCACTTT | TRBV2 | - | TRBJ1-6 | -
CASSLKTDNPEQYF | TGTGCCAGCAGCTTAAAAACAGACAACCCCGAGCAGTACTTC | TRBV7-6 | - | TRBJ2-7 | -
CASSEWTSSYEQYF | TGCGCCAGCAGTGAGTGGACATCCTCCTACGAGCAGTACTTC | TRBV10-2 | - | TRBJ2-7 | -
CASSAGASAYGYTF | TGTGCCAGCAGCGCAGGGGCATCGGCCTATGGCTACACCTTC | TRBV9 | - | TRBJ1-2 | -
CASSLRAGGDAPEAFF | TGTGCCAGCAGTTTAAGAGCGGGTGGAGATGCTCCTGAAGCTTTCTTT | TRBV27 | - | TRBJ1-1 | few
CASSQERRETQYF | TGCGCCAGCAGCCAAGAGAGGAGGGAGACCCAGTACTTC | TRBV4-3 | - | TRBJ2-5 | -
CASSKQVNTEAFF | TGTGCCAGTAGTAAACAGGTAAACACTGAAGCTTTCTTT | TRBV19 | - | TRBJ1-1 | few
CASSAGQGATNEKLFF | TGTGCCAGCAGCGCAGGACAGGGGGCAACTAATGAAAAACTGTTTTTT | TRBV5-4 | TRBD1 | TRBJ1-4 | -
CASSLSRGGLETQYF | TGTGCCAGCAGCCTCTCACGAGGGGGCTTAGAGACCCAGTACTTC | TRBV3-1/TRBV3-2 | TRBD1 | TRBJ2-5 | few
CASSLGTGDGNTIYF | TGTGCCAGCAGTTTGGGGACAGGGGACGGAAACACCATATATTTT | TRBV28 | TRBD1 | TRBJ1-3 | -
CASRLRGSWYEQYF | TGTGCCAGCAGACTGAGGGGGTCCTGGTACGAGCAGTACTTC | TRBV27 | - | TRBJ2-7 | -
CASSSRGGDTEAFF | TGTGCCAGCAGCTCGAGGGGGGGGGACACTGAAGCTTTCTTT | TRBV5-4 | - | TRBJ1-1 | -
CASSPAARTGGGGNQPQHF | TGTGCCAGCTCACCTGCTGCCCGAACAGGGGGCGGTGGCAATCAGCCCCAGCATTTT | TRBV18 | TRBD1 | TRBJ1-5 | -
CASSSRGERDTQYF | TGTGCCAGCAGTTCCCGGGGAGAGAGAGATACGCAGTATTTT | TRBV6-6 | - | TRBJ2-3 | -
CASSPGGGNTIYF | TGTGCCAGCAGTCCAGGGGGCGGAAACACCATATATTTT | TRBV2 | TRBD1 | TRBJ1-3 | -